Each of the 21 T cell receptor beta chains below was sequenced from the same sample in a study of blood T cell repertoires in COVID-19. Assay: immunoSEQ multiplex PCR; the TCRdb copy retains only in-frame clones and omits some. Of a few hundred thousand clones listed, 88% are singletons. Specimen: PBMCs or T cells enriched from blood (not recorded which). The origin of the receptors is a woman aged 18-29 years who had recovered from COVID-19.

The gene calls are TRBV7-2 and TRBJ2-2; 9 bases align to TRBD2. The CDR3 consists of 16 residues. The germline V gene has CDR1 SGHTA and CDR2 FQGNSA. The V and J ends lost 5 bases and 6 bases, in that order; junction bases with no gene match: 10. The CDR3 nucleotides are TGTGCCAGCAGCCCCAGCGGGGGGCGGGTCCCCGGGGAGCTGTTTTTT. This sequence encodes CASSPSGGRVPGELFF.

The V call is TRBV9, the J call TRBJ1-2, with TRBD1 as a possible D gene (5 bases). V shed 3 bases and J shed 6 bases, with 6 bases lying between them. The CDR3 has 11 amino acids. Looked up from germline, CDR1 is SGDLS and CDR2 is YYNGEE. CDR3 DNA: TGTGCCAGCAGCGGGGGCGATGGCTACACCTTC. Encoded protein: CASSGGDGYTF.

The chain employs TRBV25-1 and TRBJ1-3; D is unclear. This CDR3 spans 15 amino acids. CDR1 and CDR2 (germline): MGHDK, SYGVNS. Trimming pared 6 bases from V and 0 bases from J, leaving 12 bases between. CDR3 loop: CASSPIRGSGNTIYF. The CDR3 nucleotides are TGTGCCAGCAGCCCTATTCGGGGCTCTGGAAACACCATATATTTT.

The J gene is TRBJ2-7, the V gene TRBV5-4, with TRBD2 as a possible D gene (5 bases). Trimming left V 1 base short and J 2 bases short, with 7 bases between. The CDR3 runs 13 residues. CDR1 and CDR2 from the germline V gene are SGHNT and YYREEE (reference sequence). The CDR3 region is CASSLSGTYEQYF. In DNA form, the CDR3 reads TGTGCCAGCAGCTTGAGCGGAACCTACGAGCAGTACTTC.

The chain carries TRBV7-3 and TRBJ1-1, with D unclear. This CDR3 has 13 amino acids. The V end was cut by 5 bases, the J end by 1 base, with 8 bases between. The germline CDR1 and CDR2 sequences are SGHTA and FQGTGA. The CDR3 DNA follows: TGTGCCAGCAGCAATTCAGGGAACACTGAAGCTTTCTTT. Encoded protein: CASSNSGNTEAFF. The entire variable domain, with the rest obtained from reference TRBV7-3 and TRBJ1-1, is as follows: GAGVSQTPSNKVTEKGKYVELRCDPISGHTALYWYRQSLGQGPEFLIYFQGTGAADDSGLPNDRFFAVRPEGSVSTLKIQRTERGDSAVYLCASSNSGNTEAFFGQGTRLTVV.

The V call is TRBV6-5, the J call TRBJ1-4; no definite D call. The V and J ends lost 6 bases and 8 bases respectively, with 16 bases between them. This CDR3 contains 14 residues. Germline V gene data show CDR1 as MNHEY and CDR2 as SVGAGI. The DNA of the CDR3 is TGTGCCAGCAGCCAAGTGGCGGAGAGGGAAAAACTGTTTTTT. Translated, it gives CASSQVAEREKLFF.

V gene TRBV9 combines with J gene TRBJ2-7; 7 positions agree with TRBD1. Germline loops: CDR1 SGDLS, CDR2 YYNGEE. The V segment lost 4 bases and the J segment 4 bases; nucleotides outside the gene matches: 8. The CDR3 is 14 residues long. The CDR3 loop is CASSTSDRRYEQYF. The DNA of the CDR3 is TGTGCCAGCAGCACCTCGGACAGGAGATACGAGCAGTACTTC.

The rearrangement uses TRBV15 and TRBJ1-1; 10 bases are shared with TRBD1. Germline assignment: CDR1 LNHNV and CDR2 YYDKDF (reference sequence). V was clipped by 6 bases and J by 6 bases; unmatched bases: 7. The CDR3 covers 14 residues. CDR3 bases: TGTGCCACCAGAGCCGGGACAGGGGTGCCTGAAGCTTTCTTT. Its translation is CATRAGTGVPEAFF.

The CDR3 reads CASSANRGQNTEAFF. CDR3 bases: TGCGCCAGCAGTGCGAACAGGGGGCAGAACACTGAAGCTTTCTTT. V gene TRBV10-1 combines with J gene TRBJ1-1; TRBD1 matches at 9 bases. After removal of 4 bases from V and 1 base from J, the junction contained 4 bases not matched to a gene. Germline loops: CDR1 WNHNN, CDR2 SYGVQD (reference sequence). The CDR3 totals 15 residues.

V and J are TRBV3-1 (or the pseudogene TRBV3-2) and TRBJ2-5, with D unresolved. The ends were cut back, 0 bases at V and 14 bases at J, with 13 bases in the middle. The CDR3 contains 12 residues. Per the germline V gene, CDR1 is LGHDT and CDR2 is YNNKEL (reference sequence). The DNA of the CDR3 is TGTGCCAGCAGCCAAGATGAATTAGTTAGATACTTC. It codes for CASSQDELVRYF.

The rearrangement joins TRBV6-5 to TRBJ2-3; 7 bases map to TRBD1. Per the germline V gene, CDR1 is MNHEY and CDR2 is SVGAGI. The ends lost 0 bases at V and 4 bases at J; junction bases unmatched: 4. CDR3 length: 15 residues. The DNA of the CDR3 is TGTGCCAGCAGTTACTCGGGGACAGTTCCAGATACGCAGTATTTT. It codes for CASSYSGTVPDTQYF.

The chain is built from TRBV5-3 and TRBJ1-5; D might be TRBD1 (5 bases). TRBV5-3 is given ORF status, its function remaining uncertain. The CDR3 contains 14 residues. V lost 0 bases and J lost 1, with 5 bases in between. The CDR3 coding sequence is TGTGCCAGAAGCTTGGGACAGAGCAATCAGCCCCAGCATTTT. It specifies CARSLGQSNQPQHF.

The chain joins TRBV25-1 to TRBJ1-6; D possibly corresponds to TRBD1 (5 bases). The V end was cut by 6 bases, the J end by 7 bases, with 13 bases between. CDR1 and CDR2 (germline): MGHDK, SYGVNS. CDR3 length: 14 amino acids. CDR3 region: CASSRAARNSPLHF. The DNA of the CDR3 is TGTGCCAGCAGCAGGGCGGCGAGGAATTCACCCCTCCACTTT.

J is TRBJ1-5 and V is TRBV6-5; the match to TRBD1 covers 8 bases. Germline assignment: CDR1 MNHEY and CDR2 SVGAGI. The CDR3 covers 15 residues. Trimming cost V 7 bases and J 6 bases; bases outside gene matches: 11. For the CDR3, the DNA is TGTGCCAGCACTCCCTCAGGACAGGGAAGTCAGCCCCAGCATTTT. Its protein product is CASTPSGQGSQPQHF.

The V gene is TRBV2, the J gene TRBJ1-1; 7 bases line up with TRBD1. CDR1 is SNHLY, CDR2 FYNNEI, per germline. Trimming removed 0 bases from V and 3 bases from J; junction bases left unmatched: 7. The CDR3 length is 16 residues. This CDR3 is CASSEALAGGYTEAFF. The CDR3 region has the DNA TGTGCCAGCAGTGAAGCGCTCGCAGGGGGATACACTGAAGCTTTCTTT.

The chain is built from TRBV28 and TRBJ2-1; 9 bases agree with TRBD2. After removal of 5 bases from V and 11 bases from J, the junction contained 13 bases not matched to a gene. Germline lookup yields CDR1 MDHEN and CDR2 SYDVKM. The CDR3 sequence is 15 residues long. CDR3 nucleotide sequence: TGTGCCAGCAGTCCCCCCGGCGGGCGGGGGGGCCAGCAGTTCTTC. Residues: CASSPPGGRGGQQFF.

The rearrangement joins TRBV9 to TRBJ2-1, with 7 positions matching TRBD1. V lost 2 bases to trimming and J lost 4 bases; unmatched junction nucleotides: 9. Germline lookup yields CDR1 SGDLS and CDR2 YYNGEE. This CDR3 is built from 16 residues. CDR3 region: CASSVLTGTAYNEQFF. CDR3 nucleotide sequence: TGTGCCAGCAGCGTCCTAACAGGGACAGCTTACAATGAGCAGTTCTTC.

The rearrangement joins TRBV2 to TRBJ1-2; D unresolved. Looked up from germline, CDR1 is SNHLY and CDR2 is FYNNEI. The CDR3 consists of 16 residues. Trimming shortened V by 2 bases and J by 6 bases, and 19 bases separated the two germline ends. The CDR3 reads CASSEIGQTSGDGYTF. The CDR3 DNA follows: TGTGCCAGCAGTGAAATTGGGCAGACCTCAGGCGATGGCTACACCTTC.

This clone was observed once. Other nucleotide sequences in the sample specify the same CDR3. This chain connects TRBV18 to TRBJ2-7; D not certain. Germline V lookup: CDR1 KGHSH, CDR2 LQKENI. The V end lost 1 base, the J end lost 2 bases, and 6 bases lay between the germline ends. This CDR3 is 13 amino acids long. CDR3 nucleotide sequence: TGTGCCAGCTCACCACTGGCGGCCTACGAGCAGTACTTC. Its protein is CASSPLAAYEQYF.

This chain connects TRBV7-3 to TRBJ2-5, with a possible D match to TRBD2 (6 bases). The CDR3 consists of 15 residues. Germline V CDR1 and CDR2: SGHTA, FQGTGA. Trimming pared 4 bases from V and 5 bases from J, leaving 17 bases between. CDR3 nucleotide sequence: TGTGCCAGCAGCTCCCCCGGGAGAAGCGGCGAGACCCAGTACTTC. Its translation: CASSSPGRSGETQYF.

This clone was detected only once. V usage is TRBV12-3 or TRBV12-4 and J usage is TRBJ2-1, with 7 bases matching TRBD1. With V trimmed by 10 bases and J by 7 bases, 4 bases remained unmatched. The CDR3 has 11 residues. The CDR3 loop is CATQGFNEQFF. CDR3 nucleotides: TGTGCCACACAGGGGTTTAATGAGCAGTTCTTC.